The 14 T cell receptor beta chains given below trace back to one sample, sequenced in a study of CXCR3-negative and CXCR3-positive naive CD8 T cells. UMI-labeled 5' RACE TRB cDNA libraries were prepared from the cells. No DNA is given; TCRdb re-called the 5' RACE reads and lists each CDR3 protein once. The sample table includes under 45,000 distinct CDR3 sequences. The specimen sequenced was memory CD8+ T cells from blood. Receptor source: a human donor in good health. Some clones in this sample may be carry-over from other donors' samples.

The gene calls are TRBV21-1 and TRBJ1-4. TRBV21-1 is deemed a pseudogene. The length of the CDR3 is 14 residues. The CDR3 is CACSDQTYNEKLFF.

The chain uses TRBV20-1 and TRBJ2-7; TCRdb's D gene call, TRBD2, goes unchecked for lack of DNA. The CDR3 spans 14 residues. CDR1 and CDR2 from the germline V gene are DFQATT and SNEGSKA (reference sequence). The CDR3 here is CSARDLAASYEQYF.

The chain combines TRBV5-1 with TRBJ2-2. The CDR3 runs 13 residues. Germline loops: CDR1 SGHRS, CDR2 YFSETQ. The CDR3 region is CASSSAGTGELFF.

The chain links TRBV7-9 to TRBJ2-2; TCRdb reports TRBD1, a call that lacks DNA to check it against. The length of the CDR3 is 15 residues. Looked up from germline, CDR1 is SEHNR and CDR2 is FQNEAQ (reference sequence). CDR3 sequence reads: CASSLGGGRTGELFF.

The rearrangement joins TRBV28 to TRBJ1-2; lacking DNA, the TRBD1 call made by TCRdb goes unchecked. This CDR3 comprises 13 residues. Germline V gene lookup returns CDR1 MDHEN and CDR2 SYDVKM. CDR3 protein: CASSGDPNYGYTF.

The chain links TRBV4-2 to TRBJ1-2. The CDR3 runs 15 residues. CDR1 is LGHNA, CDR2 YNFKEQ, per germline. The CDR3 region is CASSQGGGGSYGYTF.

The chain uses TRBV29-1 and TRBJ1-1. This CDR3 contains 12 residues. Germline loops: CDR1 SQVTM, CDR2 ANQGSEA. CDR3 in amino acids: CSVRSLNTEAFF.

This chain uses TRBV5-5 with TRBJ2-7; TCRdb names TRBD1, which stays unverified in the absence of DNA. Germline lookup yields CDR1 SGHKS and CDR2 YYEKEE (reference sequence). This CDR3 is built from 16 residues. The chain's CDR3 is CASSLRPGTGIYEQYF.

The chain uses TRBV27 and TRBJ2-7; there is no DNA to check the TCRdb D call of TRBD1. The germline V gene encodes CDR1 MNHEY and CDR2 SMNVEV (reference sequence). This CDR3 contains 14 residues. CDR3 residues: CASSPTGTGNEQYF.

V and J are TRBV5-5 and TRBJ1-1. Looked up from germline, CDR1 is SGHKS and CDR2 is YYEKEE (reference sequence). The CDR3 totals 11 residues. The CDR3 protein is CASSLATEAFF.

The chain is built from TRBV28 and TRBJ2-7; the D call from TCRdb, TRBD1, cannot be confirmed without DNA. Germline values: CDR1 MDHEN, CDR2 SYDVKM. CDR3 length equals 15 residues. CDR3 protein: CASSIQGRASYEQYF.

The CDR3 here is CASSVVGQDYEKYF. The chain is built from TRBV28 and TRBJ2-7; TCRdb designates TRBD1, a call that cannot be tested without DNA. This CDR3 comprises 14 residues. Germline V CDR1 and CDR2: MDHEN, SYDVKM.

The CDR3 reads CASSERGTTIYEQYF. This chain connects TRBV6-5 to TRBJ2-7; absent DNA, TCRdb's TRBD2 call cannot be checked. Germline values: CDR1 MNHEY, CDR2 SVGAGI. The CDR3 is 15 residues long.

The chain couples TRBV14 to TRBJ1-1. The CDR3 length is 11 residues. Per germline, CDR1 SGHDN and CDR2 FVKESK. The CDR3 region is CASSRAGPAFF.